This record looks at one TCR beta chain sequence and its context. This specimen comes from a study of blood T cell repertoires in COVID-19. The overall study: Acute-phase and convalescent COVID-19 samples originated in the United States, Italy and Spain.

Trimming at V came to 0 bases and at J to 7 bases, leaving 5 bases not matched to a gene. The CDR3 contains 15 residues. Germline lookup yields CDR1 SGHAT and CDR2 FQNNGV. As originally analysed: Cell counts per sample came from amplifying reference gene primers. TCRdb's table, derived via immunoSEQ multiplex PCR, lists solely in-frame clones and lacks some. V, J and clone size derive from that table, while D and trimming were established from the DNA sequence. This table has around 71,000 clones, about 70% appearing once. This rearrangement joins TRBV11-2 to TRBJ1-4, with 7 bases matching TRBD1. Sequencing used peripheral blood. This receptor was taken from a woman of 80 years or more with active or convalescent COVID-19. CDR3 nucleotides: TGTGCCAGCAGCTTAGATGGGCAGGGGGGTGAAAAACTGTTTTTT. Amino acid sequence: CASSLDGQGGEKLFF.